The following is a T cell receptor beta chain sequence with its context. Its antigen is as yet unknown. These data come from a study of identical twins. Broader study findings: Invariant populations such as MAIT and iNKT cells could partly muddle zero-insertion analyses. Cross-sectional statistical analysis, not tracking of the same donors, underpinned the conclusions.

Each donor was a healthy Caucasian. With template switching, a universal primer site was added, and the cDNA carried unique molecular identifiers. TCRdb re-called the 5' RACE reads with MiXCR, one entry per CDR3 protein. This table has under 300,000 distinct CDR3 sequences, around 8.3% appearing once. CDR1 is LNHDA, CDR2 SQIVND, per germline (reference sequence). The CDR3 is made up of 12 amino acids. With 6 bases removed from V and 4 bases from J, the gap between germline ends came to 9 bases. This same sample was also part of a study on yellow fever vaccine responses in identical twins.

This clonotype was obtained from a young woman in good health. V is TRBV19 and J is TRBJ1-2; D call uncertain. The material sequenced was CD8+ T cells sorted from blood. The DNA for the CDR3 is TGTGCCAGTAGAGCACCTTCCTATGGCTACACCTTC. Translation: CASRAPSYGYTF. The whole variable domain, filled in from reference TRBV19 and TRBJ1-2, reads DGGITQSPKYLFRKEGQNVTLSCEQNLNHDAMYWYRQDPGQGLRLIYYSQIVNDFQKGDIAEGYSVSREKKESFPLTVTSAQKNPTAFYLCASRAPSYGYTFGSGTRLTVV.